This TCR beta chain emerged from a study of blood T cell repertoires in COVID-19. Turning to the study itself: Nucleic acid was either cDNA or gDNA, and it came from T cells, B-cell-depleted T cells, or PBMCs.

Original data processing: The assay estimated nucleated cells by amplifying reference gene primers. Only in-frame clones appear in the TCRdb table, and some are missing; sequencing was by immunoSEQ multiplex PCR. D and trimming were read from the DNA, whereas the V and J calls and clone size are those reported in that table. Of 300,000 to 400,000 clones in the sample, roughly nine tenths were seen once. Individuals aged about 18 to 89 years were recruited from around 22 US areas. Participant reports of clinical history set cohort assignment. This CDR3 spans 13 amino acids. CDR1 is LNHDA and CDR2 is SQIVND in the germline V gene (reference sequence). V gave up 8 bases and J gave up 4 bases, with 12 bases separating them.

The sample taken for sequencing was PBMCs or T cells enriched from blood (not recorded which). The rearrangement uses TRBV19 and TRBJ1-3; D is unclear. The sequence was collected from a woman aged 25 to 45 who had been exposed to COVID-19. CDR3 in amino acids: CASLREPGNTIYF. The CDR3 nucleotides read TGTGCCAGTTTGAGGGAGCCCGGAAACACCATATATTTT.